These T cell receptor beta chains were read from a single sample in a study of T cell repertoires in cytomegalovirus infection. TCRdb re-called the reads through MiXCR, storing one row per CDR3 protein. The sample includes around 320,000 distinct CDR3 sequences, over 7.5% seen only once; the top ten take 3.5% to 4.5%. Sequencing used PBMCs. The source of these receptors is a human donor in good health (CMV status not recorded). Some clones in this sample may be carry-over from other donors' samples. CDR3s include the opening cysteine and the closing phenylalanine or tryptophan. The D gene is left open where the match is weak. The listing skips clone size in some rows; elsewhere it reads once, few, many or a size class.

J gene	clone size	V gene	D gene	CDR3 protein	CDR3 DNA
TRBJ1-2	-	TRBV2	TRBD1	CASSGQEYGYTF	TGTGCCAGCTCGGGACAGGAATATGGCTACACCTTC
TRBJ1-1	once	TRBV12-3/TRBV12-4	-	CASSAVPEAFF	TGTGCCAGCAGTGCGGTCCCTGAAGCTTTCTTT
TRBJ2-2	-	TRBV7-2	-	CASSPGPINTGELFF	TGTGCCAGCAGCCCGGGACCCATAAACACCGGGGAGCTGTTTTTT
TRBJ2-7	-	TRBV12-3/TRBV12-4	-	CASSFQARRSYEQYF	TGTGCCAGCAGTTTTCAGGCCCGACGCTCCTACGAGCAGTACTTC
TRBJ2-3	many	TRBV7-3	TRBD2	CASSMGLAGFTDTQYF	TGTGCCAGCAGCATGGGACTAGCGGGGTTCACAGATACGCAGTATTTT
TRBJ2-5	few	TRBV7-8	-	CASSTNRDFSYCQYF	TGTGCCAGCAGTACCAACCGGGACTTCTCCTATTGCCAGTACTTC
TRBJ2-1	few	TRBV27	TRBD2	CASSPSGTPRNEQFF	TGTGCCAGCAGTCCTAGCGGAACCCCAAGAAATGAGCAGTTCTTC
TRBJ2-6	-	TRBV20-1	-	CSASRGHPGANVLTF	TGCAGTGCTTCACGAGGACACCCTGGGGCCAACGTCCTGACTTTC
TRBJ2-7	many	TRBV6-5	TRBD2	CASFSAGGGSYEQYF	TGTGCCAGCTTCTCCGCGGGGGGTGGGTCCTACGAGCAGTACTTC
TRBJ2-5	-	TRBV20-1	TRBD1	CSARDYRDSQETQYF	TGCAGTGCTAGAGACTATAGGGACAGCCAAGAGACCCAGTACTTC
TRBJ1-5	-	TRBV20-1	TRBD1	CSARVMDRGYSNQPQHF	TGCAGTGCTAGGGTAATGGACAGGGGCTATAGCAATCAGCCCCAGCATTTT
TRBJ1-2	few	TRBV19	-	CASLGTPYGYTF	TGTGCCAGCCTAGGGACACCCTATGGCTACACCTTC
TRBJ1-5	few	TRBV12-3/TRBV12-4	-	CASRQESSNQPQHF	TGTGCCAGCAGACAGGAATCCAGCAATCAGCCCCAGCATTTT
TRBJ2-5	many	TRBV7-2	-	CASSYPGYGETQYF	TGTGCCAGCAGCTATCCGGGATACGGGGAGACCCAGTACTTC
TRBJ2-1	few	TRBV19	-	CASSLRFGEQFF	TGTGCCAGTAGTCTCCGTTTCGGTGAGCAGTTCTTC
TRBJ1-3	few	TRBV6-1	-	CASSATRGEVSGNTIYF	TGTGCCAGCAGTGCGACACGGGGAGAAGTTTCTGGAAACACCATATATTTT
TRBJ2-1	-	TRBV7-9	TRBD2	CASSPGRVAHNEQFF	TGTGCCAGCAGCCCAGGGAGGGTGGCGCATAATGAGCAGTTCTTC
TRBJ2-7	few	TRBV7-8	-	CASSLALGQVPREQYF	TGTGCCAGCAGCTTAGCGTTGGGTCAGGTCCCACGCGAGCAGTACTTC
TRBJ2-7	few	TRBV20-1	-	CSASAGAAYEQYF	TGCAGTGCTAGTGCAGGGGCAGCCTACGAGCAGTACTTC
TRBJ2-5	few	TRBV10-3	-	CAISETGENQETQYF	TGTGCCATCAGTGAGACGGGGGAGAACCAAGAGACCCAGTACTTC
TRBJ2-5	-	TRBV28	-	CASSLLDSRGETQYF	TGTGCCAGCAGTTTACTTGATTCGCGAGGAGAGACCCAGTACTTC
TRBJ2-4	few	TRBV5-6	TRBD2	CASSLVEVAGRTIAKNIQYF	TGTGCCAGCAGCTTGGTTGAGGTAGCGGGGAGAACTATAGCCAAAAACATTCAGTACTTC
TRBJ2-1	-	TRBV28	TRBD2	CASSFLLAGDYNEQFF	TGTGCCAGCAGTTTCCTCCTAGCGGGAGACTACAATGAGCAGTTCTTC
TRBJ2-4	few	TRBV3-1	-	CASSRTAGKNIQYF	TGTGCCAGCAGCCGGACAGCGGGCAAAAACATTCAGTACTTC
TRBJ1-1	-	TRBV7-9	-	CASSLVGGTFEAFF	TGTGCCAGCAGCTTAGTTGGGGGGACTTTTGAAGCTTTCTTT
TRBJ2-7	few	TRBV19	-	CASSIMGSYEQYF	TGTGCCAGTAGTATCATGGGTTCCTACGAGCAGTACTTC
TRBJ2-7	few	TRBV5-1	-	CASSPSLIEDSYEQYF	TGCGCCAGCAGCCCATCGTTAATAGAGGACAGCTACGAGCAGTACTTC
TRBJ2-1	few	TRBV12-3/TRBV12-4	-	CASSLETGSYNEQFF	TGTGCCAGCAGTCTTGAGACAGGCTCCTACAATGAGCAGTTCTTC
TRBJ1-1	many	TRBV7-9	-	CASRLSTGSNTEAFF	TGTGCCAGCAGATTATCCACAGGGTCGAACACTGAAGCTTTCTTT
TRBJ2-2	few	TRBV5-5	-	CASSSAGDKTYTGELFF	TGTGCCAGCAGCTCAGCAGGGGACAAAACCTACACCGGGGAGCTGTTTTTT
TRBJ2-1	many	TRBV7-2	-	CASSLARVGNEQFF	TGTGCCAGCAGCTTAGCAAGGGTTGGCAATGAGCAGTTCTTC
TRBJ1-4	many	TRBV20-1	-	CSARRQGIEKLFF	TGCAGTGCTAGGCGGCAGGGGATTGAAAAACTGTTTTTT
TRBJ2-1	few	TRBV6-1	-	CASSALQGPLNEQFF	TGTGCCAGCAGTGCATTACAGGGACCCCTCAATGAGCAGTTCTTC
TRBJ2-4	few	TRBV5-1	-	CASSLGHLAKNIQYF	TGCGCCAGCAGCTTGGGGCACCTAGCCAAAAACATTCAGTACTTC
TRBJ2-2	many	TRBV7-2	-	CASSLERRLGELFF	TGTGCCAGCAGCTTAGAACGGCGCCTCGGGGAGCTGTTTTTT
TRBJ2-7	few	TRBV7-2	-	CASSLANGYEQYF	TGTGCCAGCAGCTTAGCGAACGGATACGAGCAGTACTTC
TRBJ2-5	many	TRBV11-2	TRBD1	CASSVRDRVSETQYF	TGTGCCAGCAGCGTCCGAGACAGGGTATCCGAGACCCAGTACTTC
TRBJ2-1	many	TRBV7-2	TRBD2	CASSLSGSSYNEQFF	TGTGCCAGCAGCTTAAGCGGGAGCTCCTACAATGAGCAGTTCTTC
TRBJ1-5	few	TRBV20-1	-	CSAGRDPSKAQHF	TGCAGTGCTGGCCGGGACCCATCAAAGGCCCAGCATTTT
TRBJ1-6	few	TRBV7-9	-	CASSLAPDSPLHF	TGTGCCAGCAGCTTAGCCCCAGATTCACCCCTCCACTTT
TRBJ2-2	few	TRBV4-3	-	CASSQAPGSNTGELFF	TGCGCCAGCAGCCAAGCCCCGGGATCGAACACCGGGGAGCTGTTTTTT
TRBJ2-3	-	TRBV20-1	TRBD2	CSASDAGGVTQYF	TGCAGTGCTAGCGACGCGGGGGGGGTTACGCAGTATTTT
TRBJ1-6	-	TRBV20-1	-	CSARDRLTNSPLHF	TGCAGTGCTAGAGATCGGCTGACCAATTCACCCCTCCACTTT
TRBJ1-1	few	TRBV19	-	CASSMKGNTEAFF	TGTGCCAGTAGTATGAAGGGTAACACTGAAGCTTTCTTT
TRBJ1-1	few	TRBV18	TRBD1	CASSPHPTGGTEAFF	TGTGCCAGCTCACCCCACCCCACAGGGGGGACTGAAGCTTTCTTT